This T cell receptor beta chain was obtained from a study of blood T cell repertoires in COVID-19. V dropped 0 bases and J dropped 2 bases, with 8 bases sitting between them. Germline CDR1 and CDR2: SGHNT and YYREEE (reference sequence). The CDR3 is 15 amino acids. This clone is a singleton in its sample. The repertoire was sequenced with immunoSEQ multiplex PCR; TCRdb's copy has only in-frame clones and lacks some. The sample lists about 210,000 clones; roughly 88% were seen once. The sample comprised peripheral blood. The genes are TRBV5-4 and TRBJ2-2, with D perhaps matching TRBD1 (5 bases). The sequence derives from a man over 45 with active or convalescent COVID-19. CDR3 nucleotides: TGTGCCAGCAGCTTGGAAGGGGTCAACACCGGGGAGCTGTTTTTT. Its translation is CASSLEGVNTGELFF.